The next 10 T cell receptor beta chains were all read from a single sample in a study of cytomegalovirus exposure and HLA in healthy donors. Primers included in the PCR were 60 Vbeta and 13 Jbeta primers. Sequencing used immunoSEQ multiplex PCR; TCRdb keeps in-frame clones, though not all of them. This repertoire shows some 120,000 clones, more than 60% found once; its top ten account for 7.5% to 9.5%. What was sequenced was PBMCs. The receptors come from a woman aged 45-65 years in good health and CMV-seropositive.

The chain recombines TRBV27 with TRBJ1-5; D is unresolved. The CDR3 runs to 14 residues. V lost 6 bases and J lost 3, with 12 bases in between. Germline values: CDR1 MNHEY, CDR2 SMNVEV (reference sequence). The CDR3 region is CASSLGLNNQPQHF. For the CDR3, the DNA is TGTGCCAGCAGCCTCGGACTTAACAATCAGCCCCAGCATTTT.

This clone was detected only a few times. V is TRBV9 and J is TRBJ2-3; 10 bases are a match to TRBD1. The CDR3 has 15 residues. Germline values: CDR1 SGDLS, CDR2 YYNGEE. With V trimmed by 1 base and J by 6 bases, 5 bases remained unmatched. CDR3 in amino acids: CASSVWTGGADTQYF. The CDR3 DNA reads TGTGCCAGCAGCGTATGGACAGGGGGGGCGGATACGCAGTATTTT.

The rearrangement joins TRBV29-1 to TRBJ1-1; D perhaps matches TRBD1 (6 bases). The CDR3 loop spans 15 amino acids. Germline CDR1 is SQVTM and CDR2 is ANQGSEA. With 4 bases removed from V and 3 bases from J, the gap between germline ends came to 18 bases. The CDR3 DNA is TGCAGCGTTGGAGGAGAAGGGGGGAGGGACACTGAAGCTTTCTTT. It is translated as CSVGGEGGRDTEAFF.

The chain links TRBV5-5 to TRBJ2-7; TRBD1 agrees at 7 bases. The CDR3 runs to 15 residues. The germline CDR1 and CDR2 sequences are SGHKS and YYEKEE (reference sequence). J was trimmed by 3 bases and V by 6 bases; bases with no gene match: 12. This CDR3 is CASTLRIGGGYEQYF. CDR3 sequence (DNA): TGTGCCAGCACTTTAAGAATAGGGGGCGGCTACGAGCAGTACTTC.

The CDR3 loop is CASSPLGANVLTF. CDR3 DNA sequence: TGTGCCAGCAGTCCCCTCGGGGCCAACGTCCTGACTTTC. The gene calls are TRBV27 and TRBJ2-6; D is ambiguous. The ends were cut back, 5 bases at V and 4 bases at J, with 6 bases in the middle. The CDR3 is 13 residues long. CDR1 is MNHEY and CDR2 is SMNVEV in the germline V gene (reference sequence).

CDR3 sequence reads: CASSLPIDEKLFF. As DNA, the CDR3 is TGTGCCAGCAGCTTACCTATCGATGAAAAACTGTTTTTT. The V call is TRBV7-8, the J call TRBJ1-4; the D is unclear. The CDR3 consists of 13 residues. Per germline, CDR1 SGHVS and CDR2 FQNEAQ. Trimming removed 2 bases from V and 6 bases from J, with 7 bases in between.

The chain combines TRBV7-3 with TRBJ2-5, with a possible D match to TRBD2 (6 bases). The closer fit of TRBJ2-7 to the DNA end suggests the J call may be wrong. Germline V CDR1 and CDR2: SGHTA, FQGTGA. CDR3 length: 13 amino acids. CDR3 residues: CASSPRRGYEQYF. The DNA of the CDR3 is TGTGCCAGCAGCCCCCGCCGGGGGTACGAGCAGTACTTC.

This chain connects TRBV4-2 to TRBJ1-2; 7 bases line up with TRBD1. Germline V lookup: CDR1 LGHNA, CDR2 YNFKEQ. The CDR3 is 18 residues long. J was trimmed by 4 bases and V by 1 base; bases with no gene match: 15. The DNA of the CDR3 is TGTGCCAGCAGCCAAGTTTTGTTGCGTCGACAGGGCAGCTATGGCTACACCTTC. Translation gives CASSQVLLRRQGSYGYTF.

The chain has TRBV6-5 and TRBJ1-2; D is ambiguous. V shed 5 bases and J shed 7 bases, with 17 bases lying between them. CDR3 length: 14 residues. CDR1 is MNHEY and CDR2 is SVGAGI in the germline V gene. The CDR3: CASSPDSGIGGYTF. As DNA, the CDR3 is TGTGCCAGCAGTCCGGACTCCGGGATCGGTGGCTACACCTTC.

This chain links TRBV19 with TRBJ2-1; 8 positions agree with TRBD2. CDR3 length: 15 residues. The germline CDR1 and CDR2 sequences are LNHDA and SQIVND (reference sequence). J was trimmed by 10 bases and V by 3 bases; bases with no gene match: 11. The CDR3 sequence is CASSIPRLAGFEQFF. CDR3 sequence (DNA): TGTGCCAGTAGTATTCCTAGGTTAGCGGGATTCGAGCAGTTCTTC. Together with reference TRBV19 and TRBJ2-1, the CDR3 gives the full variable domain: DGGITQSPKYLFRKEGQNVTLSCEQNLNHDAMYWYRQDPGQGLRLIYYSQIVNDFQKGDIAEGYSVSREKKESFPLTVTSAQKNPTAFYLCASSIPRLAGFEQFFGPGTRLTVL.